What follows is one T cell receptor (beta chain) and its context. This specimen comes from a study of blood T cell repertoires in COVID-19. The assay was immunoSEQ multiplex PCR, and TCRdb's table has in-frame clones only and misses some. The sample yields a few hundred thousand clones, roughly 90% seen once. The sequenced sample consisted of peripheral blood. This clonotype was obtained from a woman aged 25 to 39 with COVID-19, enrolled during active disease.

The CDR3 coding sequence is TGTGCCAGCAGTTACCGGACTAGCGGGAGGGCCTATGAGCAGTTCTTC. Translated, it gives CASSYRTSGRAYEQFF. The chain uses TRBV6-2 or TRBV6-3 and TRBJ2-1; TRBD2 agrees at 15 bases. With V trimmed by 2 bases and J by 8 bases, 4 bases remained unmatched. The CDR3 is made up of 16 amino acids. The germline V gene encodes CDR1 MNHEY and CDR2 SVGEGT.